This TCR beta chain appears in the sequencing data of a study of Graves' ophthalmopathy and Graves' hyperthyroidism. Whole-study results and caveats: Most expanded clonotypes in thyroid above 0.001 frequency also showed up in blood. At roughly 67% sensitivity and 72% to 75% specificity, the model predicted progression of the ophthalmopathy.

Patients were excluded if they had other autoimmune diseases or uncontrolled infections, and likewise if pregnancy or lactation applied. Isolation of PBMCs was performed using 9 to 10 ml of fresh peripheral blood. This clonotype was picked up many times. Its antigen is not identified. Amplification of TCR beta CDR3 regions used RNA transcripts. Amplification began with first-round RT-PCR using HTBI primers, then second-round multiplex PCR was performed. In TCRdb, the multiplex PCR reads were re-called with MiXCR into one record per CDR3 protein. This table has about 210,000 distinct CDR3 sequences, around 28% appearing once. The sequence derives from a man aged 50-60 years with Graves' ophthalmopathy. The specimen sequenced was peripheral blood.

The CDR3 nucleotides are TGCGCCAGCAGCTTGGCCGGAGAAGATGGCTACACCTTC. Translating it yields CASSLAGEDGYTF. The V gene is TRBV5-1, the J gene TRBJ1-2; D unclear. CDR3 size: 13 residues. The V gene's germline CDR1 is SGHRS and CDR2 YFSETQ. V was trimmed by 0 bases and J by 6 bases, leaving 9 bases between them.